A single sample is the source of the 18 T cell receptor beta chains below, sequenced in a study of a mutant IDH1 vaccine in newly diagnosed glioma. Using immunoSEQ multiplex PCR, the repertoire was profiled, and TCRdb retains in-frame clones only, with some absent. The table includes some 38,000 clones, around 80% detected once. As to time point: baseline, week 1 (first vaccination visit). Treatment: pre-vaccination baseline after standard-of-care therapy. The specimen comprised PBMCs, sampled from a glioma patient treated with radiotherapy, temozolomide or both. These receptors were collected from a man aged 35 to 55 with glioma. Some clones in this sample may be carry-over from other donors' samples.

In its sample, this clone was seen once. The chain has TRBV4-1 and TRBJ2-3, with D perhaps matching TRBD2 (5 bases). Germline CDR1 is MGHRA and CDR2 is YSYEKL. The CDR3 consists of 18 residues. Trimming stripped 4 bases from V and 2 bases from J, with 22 bases between. For the CDR3, the DNA is TGCGCCAGCAGCCCAAGGGCGGGTCTGGCGCTTGTCACAGATACGCAGTATTTT. This codes for CASSPRAGLALVTDTQYF.

The CDR3 sequence: CASSLAPHEQYF. CDR3 DNA: TGTGCCAGCAGCTTGGCCCCCCACGAGCAGTACTTC. The chain couples TRBV5-4 to TRBJ2-7, with D uncertain. V lost 0 bases and J lost 5, with 6 bases in between. The CDR3 loop spans 12 amino acids. Germline V CDR1 and CDR2: SGHNT, YYREEE (reference sequence).

The chain has TRBV18 and TRBJ1-1, with TRBD1 as a possible D gene (5 bases). V was shortened by 0 bases and J by 1 base, with 9 bases between the two germline ends. The germline gives CDR1 KGHSH, CDR2 LQKENI. CDR3 length: 15 amino acids. The DNA for the CDR3 is TGTGCCAGCTCACCACCATTAGGGGAGAACACTGAAGCTTTCTTT. Translating it yields CASSPPLGENTEAFF.

The chain joins TRBV18 to TRBJ1-5; 7 nucleotides align to TRBD1. CDR1 and CDR2 (germline): KGHSH, LQKENI. There are 14 residues in the CDR3. Germline trimming cut 4 bases from V and 2 bases from J; bases unmatched to any gene: 2. CDR3 sequence (DNA): TGTGCCAGCTCACGCGACAGGGGCAATCAGCCCCAGCATTTT. The encoded protein is CASSRDRGNQPQHF.

This clone appeared once. The chain links TRBV5-4 to TRBJ2-3; 7 nucleotides agree with TRBD1. The CDR3 is 15 amino acids. V dropped 4 bases and J dropped 5; count of bases not matched to a gene: 10. Germline assignment: CDR1 SGHNT and CDR2 YYREEE (reference sequence). CDR3 in amino acids: CASSLRQGLVDTQYF. The CDR3, as DNA: TGTGCCAGCAGCCTACGACAGGGTCTGGTAGATACGCAGTATTTT.

This clone was seen a single time. This chain connects TRBV5-1 to TRBJ1-2; TRBD1 is a possible D gene (6 bases). This CDR3 has 16 residues. The V end lost 3 bases, the J end lost 8 bases, and 23 bases lay between the germline ends. Germline CDR1 reads SGHRS; CDR2 reads YFSETQ. The CDR3 sequence is CASSSRHATGTRGYTF. DNA for the CDR3: TGCGCCAGCAGCTCCCGACACGCTACAGGGACTCGGGGCTACACCTTC.

The chain employs TRBV30 and TRBJ2-2; maybe TRBD2 (6 bases). Germline V CDR1 and CDR2: GTSNPN, SVGIG (reference sequence). The CDR3 is made up of 13 amino acids. V was trimmed by 4 bases and J by 4 bases, leaving 10 bases between them. The CDR3, as DNA: TGTGCCTGGACCGGGACTCCCACCGGGGAGCTGTTTTTT. It translates to CAWTGTPTGELFF.

This chain joins TRBV5-4 and TRBJ2-7, with TRBD1 matching 8 bases. The CDR3 is 15 residues long. With V trimmed by 4 bases and J by 5 bases, 11 bases remained unmatched. CDR1 is SGHNT and CDR2 is YYREEE in the germline V gene (reference sequence). In DNA, the CDR3 is TGTGCCAGCAGCCCAATCTGGACAGGGAGGCACGAGCAGTACTTC. Translated: CASSPIWTGRHEQYF.

This chain joins TRBV7-9 and TRBJ1-5; no reliable D call. V gave up 5 bases and J gave up 3 bases, with 14 bases separating them. CDR1 SEHNR and CDR2 FQNEAQ come from the germline V gene (reference sequence). This CDR3 is 15 amino acids long. CDR3 sequence (DNA): TGTGCCAGCAGCCTCTCAGACACTATCAATCAGCCCCAGCATTTT. It translates to CASSLSDTINQPQHF.

This CDR3 reads CASSLLRSSYEQYF. The CDR3, as DNA: TGTGCCAGCAGCTTATTAAGAAGCTCCTACGAGCAGTACTTC. The chain combines TRBV7-2 with TRBJ2-7, with unresolved D. The length of the CDR3 is 14 residues. Germline-derived CDR1 and CDR2 are SGHTA and FQGNSA. V was pared by 2 bases and J by 0 bases, with 8 bases between.

This chain links TRBV2 with TRBJ2-3, with 12 bases identical to TRBD1. V dropped 7 bases and J dropped 6; count of bases not matched to a gene: 5. Germline V CDR1 and CDR2: SNHLY, FYNNEI. The CDR3 length is 14 residues. Here the CDR3 DNA reads TGTGCCAGCATGACGGGACAGGGGGCTGATACGCAGTATTTT. Translated: CASMTGQGADTQYF.

The table lists this clone with a count of one. The chain carries TRBV6-5 and TRBJ2-7; D unclear. The V end was cut by 6 bases, the J end by 6 bases, with 15 bases between. Germline CDR1 reads MNHEY; CDR2 reads SVGAGI. The CDR3 length is 13 residues. The CDR3 reads CASSPPGYGEQYF. CDR3 coding DNA: TGTGCCAGCAGCCCCCCCGGGTATGGCGAGCAGTACTTC.

The chain carries TRBV6-1 and TRBJ1-2, with 7 bases lining up with TRBD1. Germline V lookup: CDR1 MNHNS, CDR2 SASEGT. The CDR3 totals 16 residues. Trimming cost V 3 bases and J 4 bases; bases outside gene matches: 11. This CDR3 is CASSDRGDHLSYGYTF. The CDR3 DNA is TGTGCCAGCAGTGACAGGGGGGACCACCTTAGCTATGGCTACACCTTC.

The V call is TRBV18, the J call TRBJ2-5, with no clear D. V lost 2 bases to trimming and J lost 4 bases, with 8 bases between them. In germline, CDR1 is KGHSH, CDR2 LQKENI. This CDR3 region has 13 residues. The CDR3 DNA is TGTGCCAGCTCACCAATTTGGGGAGAGACCCAGTACTTC. The encoded protein is CASSPIWGETQYF.

The V and J genes are TRBV9 and TRBJ2-2; no firm D call. The CDR3 is 14 residues long. Trimming removed 0 bases at V and 6 bases at J, with 9 bases between. Germline CDR1 SGDLS, CDR2 YYNGEE. In DNA form, the CDR3 reads TGTGCCAGCAGCGTAGTGGGATTCGCCGGGGAGCTGTTTTTT. Residues: CASSVVGFAGELFF.

The V and J genes are TRBV5-1 and TRBJ2-5; perhaps TRBD1 as D (5 bases). Germline loops: CDR1 SGHRS, CDR2 YFSETQ. V gave up 4 bases and J gave up 5 bases, with 15 bases separating them. The CDR3 is 14 amino acids. The CDR3 loop is CASSGQGLRETQYF. The CDR3 coding sequence is TGCGCCAGCAGCGGGCAGGGTTTAAGGGAGACCCAGTACTTC.

Concerning this clone itself: Germline is not matched at one junction end, which may reflect a read error. This rearrangement joins TRBV7-7 to TRBJ1-1; D remains ambiguous. This CDR3 comprises 15 residues. Germline CDR1 is SSHAT and CDR2 is FNYEAQ (reference sequence). CDR3 protein: CASSLAIGPDYEAFF. CDR3 in DNA: TGTGCTAGCAGCTTAGCGATCGGGCCCGACTACGAAGCTTTCTTT.

This chain connects TRBV14 to TRBJ2-5; possibly TRBD2 for D (7 bases). The CDR3 contains 16 residues. V lost 0 bases and J lost 5, with 16 bases in between. CDR1 is SGHDN, CDR2 FVKESK, per germline. The CDR3 is CASSQDLGGAQETQYF. Written as DNA, the CDR3 is TGTGCCAGCAGCCAAGATCTGGGGGGGGCGCAGGAGACCCAGTACTTC.